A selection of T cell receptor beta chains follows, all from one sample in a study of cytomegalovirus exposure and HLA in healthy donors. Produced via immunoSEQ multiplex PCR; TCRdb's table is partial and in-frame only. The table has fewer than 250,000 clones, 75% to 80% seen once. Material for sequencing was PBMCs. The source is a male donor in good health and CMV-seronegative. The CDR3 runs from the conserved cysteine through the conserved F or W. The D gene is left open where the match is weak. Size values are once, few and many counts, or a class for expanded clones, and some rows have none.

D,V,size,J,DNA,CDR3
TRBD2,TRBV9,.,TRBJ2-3,TGTGCCAGCAGCGTAGTCAGCGGGGTCGCAGATACGCAGTATTTT,CASSVVSGVADTQYF
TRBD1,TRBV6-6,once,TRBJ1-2,TGTGCCAGCAGTAGGGACAGGGACGTTAACTATGGCTACACCTTC,CASSRDRDVNYGYTF
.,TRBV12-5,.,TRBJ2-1,TGTGCTAGTGCCCTCGGGGGGCCGTCCTACAATGAGCAGTTCTTC,CASALGGPSYNEQFF
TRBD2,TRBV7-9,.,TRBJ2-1,TGTGCCAGCAGCCCGGGGGGGGGCCGGTACAATGAGCAGTTCTTC,CASSPGGGRYNEQFF
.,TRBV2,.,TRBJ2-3,TGTGCCAGCTCCATGACTCCCCCCGATACGCAGTATTTT,CASSMTPPDTQYF
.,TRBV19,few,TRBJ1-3,TGTGCCAGTAGTACAACAGGGATCTCTGGAAACACCATATATTTT,CASSTTGISGNTIYF
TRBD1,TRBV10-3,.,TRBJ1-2,TGTGCCATCAGTCCGGGACAGGGGGACCATGGCTACACCTTC,CAISPGQGDHGYTF
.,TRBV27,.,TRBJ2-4,TGTGCCAGCAGTTCCCCGTACGGCGGACTAAACATTCAGTACTTC,CASSSPYGGLNIQYF
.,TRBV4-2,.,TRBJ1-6,TGTGCCAGCAGCCAAGATCCGGTCAGGGTGAGTCTACCCTATAATTCACCCCTCCACTTT,CASSQDPVRVSLPYNSPLHF
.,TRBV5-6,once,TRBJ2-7,TGTGCCAGCATTCAAGGGGGTCGGGACACGTGGAACGAGCAGTACTTC,CASIQGGRDTWNEQYF
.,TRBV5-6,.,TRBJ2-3,TGTGCCAGCAGAACCCGAGAAGGTATTGGAGGGGGCTACACAGATACGCAGTATTTT,CASRTREGIGGGYTDTQYF
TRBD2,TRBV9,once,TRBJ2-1,TGTGCCAGCAGCCCCTCCGGACTAGACGCGTACAATGAGCAGTTCTTC,CASSPSGLDAYNEQFF
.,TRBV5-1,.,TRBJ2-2,TGCGCCAGCAGCTTTGGGGGGTCGAACACCGGGGAGCTGTTTTTT,CASSFGGSNTGELFF
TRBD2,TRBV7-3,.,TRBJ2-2,TGTGCCAGCAGCTCCAACCGACTAGCGGTGAACACCGGGGAGCTGTTTTTT,CASSSNRLAVNTGELFF
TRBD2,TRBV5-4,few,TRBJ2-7,TGTGCCAGCAGCTTGGACCCCGCGGGGGTTGTTTACGAGCAGTACTTC,CASSLDPAGVVYEQYF
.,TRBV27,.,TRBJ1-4,TGTGCCAGCAGTTTATCCCAACAGAGAACTAATGAAAAACTGTTTTTT,CASSLSQQRTNEKLFF
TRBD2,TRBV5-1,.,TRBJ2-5,TGCGCCAGCAGCGAGACTAGCGGGGGGGCCCCAGAGACCCAGTACTTC,CASSETSGGAPETQYF
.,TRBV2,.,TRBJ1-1,TGTGCCAGCACTTTAGTGGAGACTGAAGCTTTCTTT,CASTLVETEAFF
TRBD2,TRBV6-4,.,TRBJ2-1,TGTGCCAGCAGTGACTCTGGGGGGGGTGATGAGCAGTTCTTC,CASSDSGGGDEQFF
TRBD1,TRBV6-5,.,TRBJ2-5,TGTGCCAGCAGTTACTCCAGGGGGCAACTGTACTTC,CASSYSRGQLYF
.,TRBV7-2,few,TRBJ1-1,TGTGCCAGCAGATTGGGACTTAACACTGAAGCTTTCTTT,CASRLGLNTEAFF
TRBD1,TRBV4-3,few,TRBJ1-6,TGCGCCAGCGGCCGGGACAGGGGATCACCCCTCCACTTT,CASGRDRGSPLHF
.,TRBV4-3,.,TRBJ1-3,TGCGCCAGCAGCCAAGCGGGGTGGGACACCATATATTTT,CASSQAGWDTIYF
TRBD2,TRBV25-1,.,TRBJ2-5,TGTGCCAGCTCTTGGGGTAGCGGGAGCCGGGAGACCCAGTACTTC,CASSWGSGSRETQYF
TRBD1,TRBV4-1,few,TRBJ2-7,TGCGCCAGCAGCCAACGGGCGTTAAAAACCGGGACAGGGAGGAGCGAGCAGTACTTC,CASSQRALKTGTGRSEQYF
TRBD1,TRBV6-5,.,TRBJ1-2,TGTGCCAGCATTGGGGACAGAGGCGGCTACACCTTC,CASIGDRGGYTF
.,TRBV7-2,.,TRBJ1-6,TGTGCCAGCAGCTTACAGGGATATAATTCACCCCTCCACTTT,CASSLQGYNSPLHF
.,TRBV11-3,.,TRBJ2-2,TGTGCCAGCAGCTTAGTTTTTAGCGGATCGAACACCGGGGAGCTGTTTTTT,CASSLVFSGSNTGELFF
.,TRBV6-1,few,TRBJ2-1,TGTGCCAGCAGTGCTAAACCCAGCGGAGACTACAATGAGCAGTTCTTC,CASSAKPSGDYNEQFF
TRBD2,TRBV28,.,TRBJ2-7,TGTGCCAGCACCCTCCCGGGGGGATCCTACGAGCAGTACTTC,CASTLPGGSYEQYF
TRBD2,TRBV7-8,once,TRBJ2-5,TGTGCCAGCAGCTCGTCCTTGGCGGGGGGGGTGACCCAGTACTTC,CASSSSLAGGVTQYF
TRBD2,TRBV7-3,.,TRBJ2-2,TGTGCCAGCAGTCTTCTAGGACTAGCGGGCCGGAAGAACACCGGGGAGCTGTTTTTT,CASSLLGLAGRKNTGELFF
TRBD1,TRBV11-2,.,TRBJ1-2,TGTGCCAGCAGCCTGCAAGGACAGGGATACGGCTACACCTTC,CASSLQGQGYGYTF
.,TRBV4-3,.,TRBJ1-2,TGCGCCAGCAGCCAAGAGAGCGGGCGAGCTAACTATGGCTACACCTTC,CASSQESGRANYGYTF
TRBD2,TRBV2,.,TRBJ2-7,TGTGCCAGCAGCGGACTAGCGGGAGGGATGGGAGAGCAGTACTTC,CASSGLAGGMGEQYF
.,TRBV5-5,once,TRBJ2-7,TGTGCCAGCAGCCTCAGGGGTCCGGGAAACTCCTACGAGCAGTACTTC,CASSLRGPGNSYEQYF
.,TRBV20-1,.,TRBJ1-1,TGCAGTGCCAGGGGAAGGACTGAAGCTTTCTTT,CSARGRTEAFF
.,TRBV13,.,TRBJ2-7,TGTGCCAGCAGCCTACAGGGATTTTTGGGCGAGCAGTACTTC,CASSLQGFLGEQYF
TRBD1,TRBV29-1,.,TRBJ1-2,TGCAGCGTTACAGGGGGCTCTAACTATGGCTACACCTTC,CSVTGGSNYGYTF
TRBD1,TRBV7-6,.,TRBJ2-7,TGTGCCAGCAGCTTAGGACAGGGGCCCTCCTACGAGCAGTACTTC,CASSLGQGPSYEQYF
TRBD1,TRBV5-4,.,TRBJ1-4,TGTGCCAGCAGCTTCGACAGGGGTAATGAAAAACTGTTTTTT,CASSFDRGNEKLFF
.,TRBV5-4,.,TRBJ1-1,TGTGCCGGGGGGGCGCAGGACACTGAAGCTTTCTTT,CAGGAQDTEAFF
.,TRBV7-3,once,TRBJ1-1,TGTGCCAGCAGCTTAACCAGGGGCACTGAAGCTTTCTTT,CASSLTRGTEAFF
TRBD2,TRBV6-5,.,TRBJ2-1,TGTGCCAGCAGGTCTAGCGGGAGTTGGAATGAGCAGTTCTTC,CASRSSGSWNEQFF
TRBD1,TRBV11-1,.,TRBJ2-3,TGTGCCAGCAGCTTCGGACAGGGCGGGGATACGCAGTATTTT,CASSFGQGGDTQYF
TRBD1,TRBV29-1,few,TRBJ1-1,TGCAGCGCCTTGACAGGGGGGACTGAAGCTTTCTTT,CSALTGGTEAFF
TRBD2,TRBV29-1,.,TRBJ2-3,TGCAGCGTTGGAGTAGCGGGAGTCACAGATACGCAGTATTTT,CSVGVAGVTDTQYF
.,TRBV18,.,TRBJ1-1,TGTGCCAGCTCCGCTACTAGGGAGAACACTGAAGCTTTCTTT,CASSATRENTEAFF
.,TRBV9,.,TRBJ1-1,TGTGCCAGCAGCCCAAGACAGGATGGGGGCACTGAAGCTTTCTTT,CASSPRQDGGTEAFF
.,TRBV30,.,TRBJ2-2,TGTGCCTGGAGTGTACAGGGAATCGGGGAGCTGTTTTTT,CAWSVQGIGELFF
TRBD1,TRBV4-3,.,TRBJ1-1,TGCGCCAGCAGCCACCGACAGGGGAACACTGAAGCTTTCTTT,CASSHRQGNTEAFF
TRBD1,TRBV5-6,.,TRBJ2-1,TGTGCCAGCAGCTCGGGTGTGCCCTGGGACAGGGGGCAAGAGGAGCAGTTCTTC,CASSSGVPWDRGQEEQFF
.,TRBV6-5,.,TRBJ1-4,TGTGCCAGCAGAGTTAGCGGACCTAATGAAAAACTGTTTTTT,CASRVSGPNEKLFF
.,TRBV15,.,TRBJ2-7,TGTGCCACCAGCTCCGACAGGTTTATTTACGAGCAGTACTTC,CATSSDRFIYEQYF
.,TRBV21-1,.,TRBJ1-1,TGTGCCAGCAGCAAAGCGGTCAGGGGGAACACTGAAGCTTTCTTT,CASSKAVRGNTEAFF
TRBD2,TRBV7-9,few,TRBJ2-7,TGTTCCAGCAGCTTGTTCGCTAGCGGGAGCGGCGAGCAGTACTTC,CSSSLFASGSGEQYF
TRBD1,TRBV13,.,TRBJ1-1,TGTGCCAGCAGCTTTAATCCCCGGGACAGAGACACTGAAGCTTTCTTT,CASSFNPRDRDTEAFF